The T cell receptor beta chain described here comes from a study of OX40 agonist ivuxolimab in advanced cancers. Study background: Given to patients was ivuxolimab, an agonistic anti-OX40 (CD134) antibody. Notes on the study in general: Expanded clones were, on average, more numerous among CD8+ T cells than CD4+.

This clone has only one observation. As yet, its antigen is unknown. After removal of 6 bases from V and 7 bases from J, the junction contained 8 bases not matched to a gene. Germline V gene data show CDR1 as SNHLY and CDR2 as FYNNEI. CDR3 length equals 15 residues. The table came from immunoSEQ multiplex PCR; TCRdb's copy has only in-frame clones and leaves some out. Of roughly 50,000 clones in the sample, 87% were seen once. This specimen consisted of CD4+ or CD8+ T cells sorted from blood, obtained in a trial of the OX40 agonist ivuxolimab. This TCR came from an adult with an advanced solid tumor such as melanoma, head and neck, liver or kidney cancer. This sequence joins TRBV2 and TRBJ1-6; 8 bases line up with TRBD1. CDR3 protein: CASRDPGQVNSPLHF. DNA of the CDR3: TGTGCCAGCAGGGACCCGGGACAGGTGAATTCACCCCTCCACTTT. The full variable domain, its missing parts supplied by reference TRBV2 and TRBJ1-6, is EPEVTQTPSHQVTQMGQEVILRCVPISNHLYFYWYRQILGQKVEFLVSFYNNEISEKSEIFDDQFSVERPDGSNFTLKIRSTKLEDSAMYFCASRDPGQVNSPLHFGNGTRLTVT.